Shown below are 15 T cell receptor beta chains from a single sample sequenced in a study of T cells in Graves' hyperthyroidism and ophthalmopathy. Amplification of TCR beta CDR3 regions was performed using RNA transcripts as template. An initial round of RT-PCR targeting the TCR CDR3 relied on the HTBI primer set. One entry per CDR3 protein results from TCRdb running MiXCR on the multiplex PCR reads. The sample comprises 250,000 to 300,000 distinct CDR3 sequences, approximately 18% of which are singletons, and roughly 39% rests with the top ten. The sample consisted of blood. The origin of the receptors is a man aged 50-59 years with Graves' ophthalmopathy.

This clonotype was counted at least ten times. The chain joins TRBV12-3 or TRBV12-4 to TRBJ1-4, with a tentative D call TRBD1 (6 bases). CDR3 length: 16 residues. Trimming cost V 6 bases and J 5 bases, with 19 bases left between them. CDR3 region: CASSSNRQALNEKLFF. CDR3 sequence (DNA): TGTGCCAGCAGCAGCAACCGACAGGCCTTAAATGAAAAACTGTTTTTT.

The V call is TRBV30, the J call TRBJ2-7; D gene unclear. V was cut by 5 bases and J by 7 bases, with 12 bases left in between. This CDR3 has 11 residues. Germline V lookup: CDR1 GTSNPN, CDR2 SVGIG (reference sequence). The CDR3 is CAWALAREQYF. The CDR3 DNA reads as TGTGCCTGGGCTTTGGCTCGGGAGCAGTACTTC.

This clonotype was seen ten or more times. The rearrangement joins TRBV28 to TRBJ2-7; TRBD2 might be the D (5 bases). The CDR3 sequence is 16 residues long. Germline assignment: CDR1 MDHEN and CDR2 SYDVKM. Trimming shortened V by 4 bases and J by 2 bases, and 18 bases separated the two germline ends. The CDR3 protein is CASSSQGLRGTYEQYF. CDR3 coding DNA: TGTGCCAGCAGTTCCCAAGGACTTAGAGGCACCTACGAGCAGTACTTC.

This chain links TRBV30 with TRBJ1-5; tentatively, D is TRBD1 (6 bases). The CDR3 spans 13 residues. Per germline, CDR1 GTSNPN and CDR2 SVGIG (reference sequence). With 2 bases removed from V and 6 bases from J, the gap between germline ends came to 11 bases. In DNA, the CDR3 is TGTGCCTGGAGTTTCCAGGGGACTCAGCCCCAGCATTTT. It codes for CAWSFQGTQPQHF. Full variable domain (rest looked up from reference TRBV30 and TRBJ1-5): SQTIHQWPATLVQPVGSPLSLECTVEGTSNPNLYWYRQAAGRGLQLLFYSVGIGQISSEVPQNLSASRPQDRQFILSSKKLLLSDSGFYLCAWSFQGTQPQHFGDGTRLSIL.

This clonotype was recorded a few times. V usage is TRBV28 and J usage is TRBJ1-2; tentatively, D is TRBD1 (5 bases). The germline gives CDR1 MDHEN, CDR2 SYDVKM. The V end lost 1 base, the J end lost 5 bases, and 8 bases lay between the germline ends. The CDR3 is 13 residues long. The DNA of the CDR3 is TGTGCCAGCAGTTTATTACAGGAGTATGGCTACACCTTC. This encodes CASSLLQEYGYTF.

This clonotype was seen many times. This rearrangement joins TRBV28 to TRBJ2-7, with TRBD1 identical over 7 bases. Germline V CDR1 and CDR2: MDHEN, SYDVKM. V dropped 6 bases and J dropped 2; count of bases not matched to a gene: 7. The CDR3 extends over 14 amino acids. The CDR3 here is CASSAGDRPYEQYF. The CDR3 bases are TGTGCCAGCAGCGCCGGGGACAGACCCTACGAGCAGTACTTC.

This clonotype was seen at least ten times. J is TRBJ2-7 and V is TRBV20-1; D perhaps matches TRBD2 (5 bases). The CDR3 is 15 amino acids. Looked up from germline, CDR1 is DFQATT and CDR2 is SNEGSKA (reference sequence). V shed 0 bases and J shed 3 bases, with 15 bases lying between them. CDR3 DNA sequence: TGCAGTGCTAGAGATCGGGAAGACCTACTCTACGAGCAGTACTTC. Encoded protein: CSARDREDLLYEQYF.

V is TRBV10-3 and J is TRBJ2-1, with 7 bases aligning to TRBD2. The junction had 9 bases not matched to a gene; V was cut back by 3 bases and J by 7 bases. The CDR3 consists of 15 residues. Germline CDR1 ENHRY, CDR2 SYGVKD. CDR3 DNA: TGTGCCATCAGTGACCGTGCGGGGACTATAAATGAGCAGTTCTTC. This sequence encodes CAISDRAGTINEQFF.

This clonotype was observed a few times. This chain links TRBV28 with TRBJ2-1, with D unclear. V lost 3 bases and J lost 10, with 4 bases in between. The CDR3 runs to 10 residues. Germline V gene lookup returns CDR1 MDHEN and CDR2 SYDVKM. CDR3 DNA sequence: TGTGCCAGCAGTTTTGGGGAGCAGTTCTTC. Translating it yields CASSFGEQFF. The complete variable domain, with remaining parts taken from reference TRBV28 and TRBJ2-1, reads DVKVTQSSRYLVKRTGEKVFLECVQDMDHENMFWYRQDPGLGLRLIYFSYDVKMKEKGDIPEGYSVSREKKERFSLILESASTNQTSMYLCASSFGEQFFGPGTRLTVL.

The chain has TRBV15 and TRBJ2-5; D possibly corresponds to TRBD1 (6 bases). Germline CDR1 is LNHNV and CDR2 is YYDKDF (reference sequence). V lost 4 bases, J lost 5 bases, and 11 bases lay in between. CDR3 length: 13 residues. CDR3 protein: CATSTGGGETQYF. CDR3 bases: TGTGCCACCAGCACTGGGGGCGGGGAGACCCAGTACTTC.

This clonotype was seen more than once but under ten times. The chain is built from TRBV24-1 and TRBJ1-5; 10 bases fit TRBD1. Per germline, CDR1 KGHDR and CDR2 SFDVKD. This CDR3 is built from 17 residues. The trim removed 3 bases at V and 3 bases at J, leaving 7 bases unmatched. This CDR3 is CATSDPTGTGANQPQHF. In DNA form, the CDR3 reads TGTGCCACCAGTGATCCAACCGGGACAGGGGCCAATCAGCCCCAGCATTTT.

This clonotype was observed many times. The chain employs TRBV3-1 and TRBJ2-5; TRBD2 is a possible D gene (5 bases). V was shortened by 0 bases and J by 13 bases, with 15 bases between the two germline ends. CDR1 is LGHDT and CDR2 is YNNKEL in the germline V gene (reference sequence). CDR3 length: 13 amino acids. The CDR3 sequence: CASSQDAREGLYF. DNA for the CDR3: TGTGCCAGCAGCCAAGATGCTAGAGAGGGTCTGTACTTC.

This clonotype was recorded only once. V gene TRBV24-1 combines with J gene TRBJ1-1; 9 bases agree with TRBD1. V lost 4 bases to trimming and J lost 10 bases; unmatched junction nucleotides: 9. Germline CDR1 KGHDR, CDR2 SFDVKD. The CDR3 covers 14 residues. The CDR3 region is CATSDTGGAFAAFF. The CDR3 nucleotides read TGTGCCACCAGTGACACAGGGGGCGCTTTTGCAGCTTTCTTT.

This clonotype was seen a few times. This chain connects TRBV3-1 to TRBJ2-7, with D unresolved. V was shortened by 0 bases and J by 5 bases, with 11 bases between the two germline ends. The CDR3 loop spans 14 amino acids. CDR1 and CDR2 from the germline V gene are LGHDT and YNNKEL (reference sequence). The CDR3 loop reads CASSQDWGRDEQYF. The CDR3 DNA is TGTGCCAGCAGCCAAGATTGGGGTAGGGACGAGCAGTACTTC.

This clonotype was detected ten times or more. The chain recombines TRBV19 with TRBJ1-5; 8 bases fit TRBD1. Germline CDR1 is LNHDA and CDR2 is SQIVND (reference sequence). The CDR3 extends over 14 amino acids. J gave up 7 bases and V 9 bases, and 11 bases lay outside the gene matches. DNA of the CDR3: TGTGCCAGCCACTCAGGGGGCGGAGGGCAGCCCCAGCATTTT. This sequence encodes CASHSGGGGQPQHF.